The source of this TCR beta chain is a study of blood T cell repertoires in COVID-19. Sequenced by immunoSEQ multiplex PCR; TCRdb stores in-frame clones only, minus some. The repertoire holds about 270,000 clones, with 80% to 90% as singletons. There are 11 residues in the CDR3. V dropped 4 bases and J dropped 16 bases, with 11 bases sitting between them. Looked up from germline, CDR1 is MRHNA and CDR2 is SNTAGT. In this sample, this clone turned up once. Two negative PCRs, clearance, or symptom resolution were required of recovered Cohort 3 donors. This receptor was identified in a woman aged 18-29 years who had recovered from COVID-19. The V and J genes are TRBV6-4 and TRBJ1-6, with D hard to call. Sequenced material: PBMCs or T cells enriched from blood (not recorded which). The CDR3 nucleotides read TGTGCCAGCAGTGCTGGCGGACTTCTCCACTTT. Its protein product is CASSAGGLLHF.